What follows describes a single T cell receptor (beta chain). The sample originates from a study of CXCR3-negative and CXCR3-positive naive CD8 T cells. The study made its TRB cDNA libraries by 5' RACE, adding UMI labels. Following a re-call of the 5' RACE reads, TCRdb has one entry per CDR3 protein and lacks DNA. The sample data list 100,000 to 150,000 distinct CDR3 sequences. The sample was naive CXCR3- CD8+ T cells from blood. The subset denotes: CD45RO-CCR7+CD27+CD95- naive CD8+ T cells lacking CXCR3 (TNR3-). This receptor was taken from a human donor in good health. Some clones in this sample may be carry-over from other donors' samples.

CDR3 sequence: CAISWADSSYEQYF. The chain recombines TRBV10-3 with TRBJ2-7; TCRdb designates TRBD1, a call that cannot be tested without DNA. This CDR3 is built from 14 residues. In germline, CDR1 is ENHRY, CDR2 SYGVKD.